One sample yielded the 19 T cell receptor beta chains listed below, sequenced in a study of T cell responses to AZD1222 COVID-19 vaccine. Clones were read by immunoSEQ multiplex PCR, and TCRdb kept only the in-frame ones, dropping some. The sample holds some 120,000 clones, 70% to 85% seen once. Material: peripheral blood, obtained on day 0 of AZD1222 vaccination. Receptors originate from an adult in good health.

The rearrangement joins TRBV28 to TRBJ1-6; a weak D match, TRBD1 (5 bases). Germline CDR1 MDHEN, CDR2 SYDVKM. CDR3 length: 12 amino acids. V was pared by 5 bases and J by 17 bases, with 16 bases between. CDR3 sequence (DNA): TGTGCCAGCAGTCCCGCGTGGGGGGGGGTCCACTTT. Translating it yields CASSPAWGGVHF.

The V and J genes are TRBV4-2 and TRBJ1-1; possibly TRBD1 for D (6 bases). Germline V CDR1 and CDR2: LGHNA, YNFKEQ. Trimming took off 3 bases at V and 1 base at J, with 21 bases between the two ends. The CDR3 length is 18 residues. Here the CDR3 reads CASSHPGYNGGANTEAFF. The CDR3 DNA reads as TGTGCCAGCAGCCACCCCGGGTACAATGGGGGGGCGAACACTGAAGCTTTCTTT.

This clone was detected only a few times. The V call is TRBV3-1 (or the pseudogene TRBV3-2), the J call TRBJ2-3, with 8 bases fitting TRBD2. The trim removed 2 bases at V and 2 bases at J, leaving 3 bases unmatched. The CDR3 is 15 amino acids. The germline CDR1 and CDR2 sequences are LGHDT and YNNKEL (reference sequence). DNA of the CDR3: TGTGCCAGCAGCCAACATAGCGGGGCCACAGATACGCAGTATTTT. This codes for CASSQHSGATDTQYF.

The rearrangement joins TRBV5-4 to TRBJ1-5, with unresolved D. The CDR3 is made up of 14 amino acids. Germline values: CDR1 SGHNT, CDR2 YYREEE (reference sequence). Trimming stripped 9 bases from V and 9 bases from J, with 22 bases between. DNA for the CDR3: TGTGCCAACACTCGGGGAGGGAATCGAGCGCCCCAGCATTTT. Its translation: CANTRGGNRAPQHF.

The V and J genes are TRBV7-2 and TRBJ2-5; the match to TRBD2 covers 7 bases. Looked up from germline, CDR1 is SGHTA and CDR2 is FQGNSA. V shed 0 bases and J 1 base; nucleotides not matched to a gene: 2. CDR3 length equals 15 residues. The CDR3 DNA reads TGTGCCAGCAGCTTAGCTGCTAGCGGCCAAGAGACCCAGTACTTC. As protein: CASSLAASGQETQYF.

The rearrangement uses TRBV6-2 or TRBV6-3 and TRBJ1-1; the D gene is possibly TRBD1 (6 bases). CDR1 is MNHEY, CDR2 SVGEGT, per germline. Between the trimmed V and J ends, which lost 0 bases and 6 bases, there was a span of 8 bases. The CDR3 sequence is 13 residues long. CDR3 protein: CASSYSSGAEAFF. The CDR3 DNA is TGTGCCAGCAGTTACTCCTCAGGGGCTGAAGCTTTCTTT.

The chain employs TRBV30 and TRBJ1-6, with a tentative D call TRBD1 (5 bases). V lost 4 bases and J 8 bases, leaving 18 bases between the germline ends. The germline CDR1 and CDR2 sequences are GTSNPN and SVGIG (reference sequence). The CDR3 is 15 residues long. CDR3 loop: CAWTALQAPHSPLHF. CDR3 sequence (DNA): TGTGCCTGGACCGCGCTACAGGCCCCCCATTCACCCCTCCACTTT. The complete variable domain, with remaining parts taken from reference TRBV30 and TRBJ1-6, reads SQTIHQWPATLVQPVGSPLSLECTVEGTSNPNLYWYRQAAGRGLQLLFYSVGIGQISSEVPQNLSASRPQDRQFILSSKKLLLSDSGFYLCAWTALQAPHSPLHFGNGTRLTVT.

CDR3 residues: CASSPTRRINYGYTF. For the CDR3, the DNA is TGTGCCAGCAGCCCTACCCGCAGGATCAACTATGGCTACACCTTC. The chain links TRBV7-2 to TRBJ1-2; no reliable D call. V lost 5 bases, J lost 2 bases, and 15 bases lay in between. This CDR3 comprises 15 residues. Germline CDR1 SGHTA, CDR2 FQGNSA. Complete variable domain (other parts from reference TRBV7-2 and TRBJ1-2): GAGVSQSPSNKVTEKGKDVELRCDPISGHTALYWYRQSLGQGLEFLIYFQGNSAPDKSGLPSDRFSAERTGGSVSTLTIQRTQQEDSAVYLCASSPTRRINYGYTFGSGTRLTVV.

The chain combines TRBV5-1 with TRBJ2-5, with D possibly TRBD2 on 7 matching bases. The germline gives CDR1 SGHRS, CDR2 YFSETQ. V shed 1 base and J shed 2 bases, with 15 bases lying between them. CDR3 size: 16 residues. CDR3 amino acids: CASSLIPGRGQETQYF. As DNA, the CDR3 is TGCGCCAGCAGCTTGATACCGGGGAGGGGGCAAGAGACCCAGTACTTC.

The V call is TRBV27, the J call TRBJ2-7, with D possibly being TRBD1 or TRBD2 (5 bases each). Germline CDR1 is MNHEY and CDR2 is SMNVEV (reference sequence). The V end was cut by 5 bases, the J end by 3 bases, with 11 bases between. CDR3 length: 13 residues. CDR3 sequence: CASSEGRSYEQYF. CDR3 DNA: TGTGCCAGCAGTGAGGGACGCAGCTACGAGCAGTACTTC.

The chain recombines TRBV10-3 with TRBJ1-2; D is ambiguous. CDR1 ENHRY and CDR2 SYGVKD come from the germline V gene. CDR3 length equals 13 residues. V was trimmed by 10 bases and J by 4 bases, leaving 16 bases between them. The CDR3, as DNA: TGTGCCACCGCTAATCAGATGGGCTATGGCTACACCTTC. It is translated as CATANQMGYGYTF.

The sample holds one count of this clone. This chain uses TRBV19 with TRBJ2-4; perhaps D is TRBD1 or TRBD2 (5 bases each). Deletions cut 3 bases from V and 9 bases from J, with 9 bases between. The germline CDR1 and CDR2 sequences are LNHDA and SQIVND (reference sequence). The CDR3 runs 12 residues. The CDR3 protein is CASSMRGAIQYF. The CDR3 coding sequence is TGTGCCAGTAGTATGAGGGGAGCCATTCAGTACTTC.

The rearrangement links TRBV1 to TRBJ2-1; TRBD2 is the table's D call, not checked against the DNA. TRBV1 is an annotated pseudogene. The CDR3 is made up of 16 amino acids. DNA of the CDR3: TGCACCAGCAGCCAAGATAGGGGGGGTCCCCTTCAGGAGCAGTTCTTC. Translated, it gives CTSSQDRGGPLQEQFF.

The chain is built from TRBV10-3 and TRBJ2-1, with D tentatively TRBD1 (6 bases). Trimming removed 7 bases at V and 9 bases at J, with 28 bases between. This CDR3 region has 17 residues. CDR1 is ENHRY, CDR2 SYGVKD, per germline. CDR3 region: CAIKGEGVGGFGSEQFF. In DNA form, the CDR3 reads TGTGCCATCAAGGGGGAAGGAGTGGGTGGATTTGGCAGTGAGCAGTTCTTC.

This rearrangement joins TRBV6-5 to TRBJ2-1; D call uncertain. CDR1 MNHEY and CDR2 SVGAGI come from the germline V gene. V was cut by 5 bases and J by 14 bases, with 13 bases left in between. The CDR3 length is 11 residues. CDR3 sequence: CASSPYMAKFF. DNA for the CDR3: TGTGCCAGCAGTCCCTATATGGCGAAGTTCTTC.

This clone appeared a single time. This chain connects TRBV6-5 to TRBJ1-4, with a tentative D call TRBD1 (6 bases). V was cut by 2 bases and J by 12 bases, with 13 bases left in between. Germline loops: CDR1 MNHEY, CDR2 SVGAGI. CDR3 length: 13 residues. The CDR3, as DNA: TGTGCCAGCAGTTACCGGGGGCGTACAGAACTGTTTTTT. Residues: CASSYRGRTELFF.

The rearrangement uses TRBV3-1 (or the pseudogene TRBV3-2) and TRBJ1-1, with D unclear. CDR1 and CDR2 (germline): LGHDT, YNNKEL (reference sequence). The V end was cut by 0 bases, the J end by 4 bases, with 12 bases between. This CDR3 has 15 amino acids. In DNA, the CDR3 is TGTGCCAGCAGCCAAGACCTCGGGCTGGGCACTGAAGCTTTCTTT. Protein sequence: CASSQDLGLGTEAFF.

This chain joins TRBV4-3 and TRBJ2-1; 11 bases are shared with TRBD2. The CDR3 sequence is 16 residues long. After removal of 2 bases from V and 3 bases from J, the junction contained 3 bases not matched to a gene. The V gene's germline CDR1 is LGHNA and CDR2 YSLEER. The CDR3 sequence: CASSQIAGGHYNEQFF. The CDR3 nucleotides are TGCGCCAGCAGCCAAATAGCGGGGGGGCACTACAATGAGCAGTTCTTC.

The chain combines TRBV6-5 with TRBJ2-5, with TRBD2 as a possible D gene (5 bases). The V and J ends lost 4 bases and 3 bases respectively, with 15 bases between them. Germline CDR1 MNHEY, CDR2 SVGAGI. This CDR3 has 15 amino acids. CDR3 DNA: TGTGCCAGCAGTTTAGACGTCGGGGTAAAAGAGACCCAGTACTTC. Translation gives CASSLDVGVKETQYF.